The rows below give T cell receptor beta chains drawn from one sample of a study of T cell responses to AZD1222 COVID-19 vaccine. Repertoires were generated with immunoSEQ multiplex PCR, while TCRdb's copy carries only in-frame clones and drops some. The table lists about 93,000 clones, just under 90% of them singletons. The source material was peripheral blood, sampled on day 0 of MenACWY control vaccination. The receptors here all came from an adult in good health. The CDR3 runs from the conserved cysteine through the conserved F or W. The D gene is left open where the match is weak. Expanded clones are given a class, and other clones once, few, many or no size at all.

d_gene: NA
abundance: NA
j_gene: TRBJ1-2
v_gene: TRBV14
CDR3aa: CASSLIRVRWDGYTF
CDR3nt: TGTGCCAGCAGCCTGATCAGGGTTAGATGGGATGGCTACACCTTC

d_gene: NA
abundance: NA
j_gene: TRBJ2-7
v_gene: TRBV5-6
CDR3aa: CASSVGGFAYEQYF
CDR3nt: TGTGCCAGCAGCGTCGGGGGTTTCGCCTACGAGCAGTACTTC

d_gene: NA
abundance: NA
j_gene: TRBJ1-2
v_gene: TRBV9
CDR3aa: CASSPGDVSGYTF
CDR3nt: TGTGCCAGCAGCCCAGGGGACGTTTCTGGCTACACCTTC

d_gene: NA
abundance: NA
j_gene: TRBJ1-1
v_gene: TRBV5-4
CDR3aa: CASSFTGRDTEAFF
CDR3nt: TGTGCCAGCAGCTTTACAGGGAGGGACACTGAAGCTTTCTTT

d_gene: NA
abundance: many
j_gene: TRBJ2-7
v_gene: TRBV5-4
CDR3aa: CASRQDSHNEQYF
CDR3nt: TGTGCCAGCAGGCAAGACAGCCACAACGAGCAGTACTTC

d_gene: TRBD1
abundance: NA
j_gene: TRBJ1-5
v_gene: TRBV19
CDR3aa: CASSSGQDLKPQHF
CDR3nt: TGTGCCAGTAGTTCCGGACAGGACTTAAAACCCCAGCATTTT

d_gene: TRBD2
abundance: NA
j_gene: TRBJ2-7
v_gene: TRBV3-1/TRBV3-2
CDR3aa: CASRPAGNYEQYF
CDR3nt: TGTGCCAGCAGACCAGCGGGGAACTACGAGCAGTACTTC

d_gene: TRBD1
abundance: NA
j_gene: TRBJ2-2
v_gene: TRBV28
CDR3aa: CASSARDRVTGELFF
CDR3nt: TGTGCCAGCAGCGCCCGGGACAGAGTAACCGGGGAGCTGTTTTTT

d_gene: NA
abundance: NA
j_gene: TRBJ2-1
v_gene: TRBV10-3
CDR3aa: CAISARGNEQFF
CDR3nt: TGTGCCATCAGTGCCAGGGGCAATGAGCAGTTCTTC

d_gene: TRBD1
abundance: NA
j_gene: TRBJ1-2
v_gene: TRBV12-3/TRBV12-4
CDR3aa: CASSLDRVGYTF
CDR3nt: TGTGCCAGCAGTTTGGACAGGGTCGGCTACACCTTC

d_gene: NA
abundance: NA
j_gene: TRBJ2-1
v_gene: TRBV10-3
CDR3aa: CAISESMVGGVTYNEQFF
CDR3nt: TGTGCCATCAGTGAGTCGATGGTCGGCGGTGTCACCTACAATGAGCAGTTCTTC

d_gene: TRBD1
abundance: NA
j_gene: TRBJ1-5
v_gene: TRBV20-1
CDR3aa: CSASYRGRYQPQHF
CDR3nt: TGCAGTGCTAGTTACAGGGGGCGATATCAGCCCCAGCATTTT

d_gene: TRBD1
abundance: NA
j_gene: TRBJ1-1
v_gene: TRBV3-1/TRBV3-2
CDR3aa: CASSQRDRGTEAFF
CDR3nt: TGTGCCAGCAGCCAACGGGACAGGGGCACTGAAGCTTTCTTT

d_gene: NA
abundance: NA
j_gene: TRBJ1-5
v_gene: TRBV6-5
CDR3aa: CASTRDFNQPQHF
CDR3nt: TGTGCCAGCACTAGGGACTTCAATCAGCCCCAGCATTTT

d_gene: NA
abundance: NA
j_gene: TRBJ1-1
v_gene: TRBV11-2
CDR3aa: CASSLDLTGNTEAFF
CDR3nt: TGTGCCAGCAGCTTAGATCTTACAGGGAACACTGAAGCTTTCTTT

d_gene: TRBD1
abundance: NA
j_gene: TRBJ1-1
v_gene: TRBV19
CDR3aa: CASSITEGQARANTEAFF
CDR3nt: TGTGCCAGTAGTATAACAGAGGGACAGGCTAGGGCGAACACTGAAGCTTTCTTT

d_gene: NA
abundance: NA
j_gene: TRBJ2-7
v_gene: TRBV2
CDR3aa: CASTYSGYEQYF
CDR3nt: TGTGCCAGCACCTACTCAGGATACGAGCAGTACTTC

d_gene: NA
abundance: NA
j_gene: TRBJ2-5
v_gene: TRBV4-3
CDR3aa: CASSQDHSGETQYF
CDR3nt: TGCGCCAGCAGCCAAGACCATAGTGGGGAGACCCAGTACTTC

d_gene: NA
abundance: NA
j_gene: TRBJ2-2
v_gene: TRBV5-1
CDR3aa: CASSLYRNTGELFF
CDR3nt: TGCGCCAGCAGCTTGTACAGAAACACCGGGGAGCTGTTTTTT

d_gene: TRBD2
abundance: NA
j_gene: TRBJ2-3
v_gene: TRBV4-3
CDR3aa: CASSQGTASGGLTDTQYF
CDR3nt: TGCGCCAGCAGCCAAGGAACGGCTAGCGGGGGTCTCACAGATACGCAGTATTTT

d_gene: NA
abundance: NA
j_gene: TRBJ1-1
v_gene: TRBV18
CDR3aa: CASSPLGMNTEAFF
CDR3nt: TGTGCCAGCTCTCCGCTGGGGATGAACACTGAAGCTTTCTTT

d_gene: NA
abundance: few
j_gene: TRBJ1-6
v_gene: TRBV3-1/TRBV3-2
CDR3aa: CASSQGTDSPLHF
CDR3nt: TGTGCCAGCAGTCAAGGGACTGATTCACCCCTCCACTTT

d_gene: NA
abundance: NA
j_gene: TRBJ1-1
v_gene: TRBV11-3
CDR3aa: CASSLVPWNTEAFF
CDR3nt: TGTGCCAGCAGCTTAGTTCCTTGGAACACTGAAGCTTTCTTT

d_gene: NA
abundance: few
j_gene: TRBJ2-2
v_gene: TRBV29-1
CDR3aa: CSGGASTGELFF
CDR3nt: TGCAGCGGGGGAGCGAGCACCGGGGAGCTGTTTTTT

d_gene: NA
abundance: NA
j_gene: TRBJ1-1
v_gene: TRBV5-1
CDR3aa: CASSLDFGVEAFF
CDR3nt: TGCGCCAGCAGCTTGGATTTTGGGGTGGAAGCTTTCTTT

d_gene: NA
abundance: NA
j_gene: TRBJ2-5
v_gene: TRBV6-6
CDR3aa: CASSHTGLETQYF
CDR3nt: TGTGCCAGCAGCCACACGGGGTTGGAGACCCAGTACTTC

d_gene: NA
abundance: NA
j_gene: TRBJ1-5
v_gene: TRBV21-1
CDR3aa: CASSTHRNQPQHF
CDR3nt: TGTGCCAGCAGCACCCACAGGAATCAGCCCCAGCATTTT